The sequence of this TCR beta chain was determined in a study of PD-1 blockade in mismatch repair-deficient tumors. TCRs were sequenced from a few patients responding to pembrolizumab. Germline-derived CDR1 and CDR2 are SGDLS and YYNGEE. With V trimmed by 0 bases and J by 8 bases, 5 bases remained unmatched. This CDR3 comprises 15 residues. Sequenced by immunoSEQ multiplex PCR; TCRdb stores in-frame clones only, minus some. Here the sample spans about 120,000 clones, around three quarters being singletons. The sample was peripheral blood, taken approximately 14 months after starting pembrolizumab. The chain has TRBV9 and TRBJ2-1; 10 bases line up with TRBD1. The clonotype originates from an adult with mismatch repair-deficient cancer. The CDR3 nucleotides read TGTGCCAGCAGCGTAGGGACAGGGGGTGTGGATGAGCAGTTCTTC. It encodes CASSVGTGGVDEQFF.